This T cell receptor beta chain was identified in a study of vaccination effects on CD4 cells after COVID-19. The wider study: Post-vaccine sample collection fell at a median of 72 days after the second dose. General study results and limits: Clones that were induced by infection or by vaccine showed marked contraction late after vaccination.

With regard to this clone: Its target is not known.

With 9 to 11 days of culture completed, CD4+ T cells were isolated. SARS-CoV-2 infected the person between March and December 2020, as confirmed by PCR. Each participant was given two doses of one vaccine (BNT162b2 or mRNA-1273). V was trimmed by 0 bases and J by 2 bases, leaving 7 bases between them. This CDR3 region has 14 residues. CDR1 and CDR2 from the germline V gene are MGHRA and YSYEKL. This table comes from immunoSEQ multiplex PCR, and its TCRdb copy is limited to in-frame clones, with some not included. The table lists roughly 33,000 clones, roughly four fifths of them singletons. This clonotype originated in a human donor who had a prior SARS-CoV-2 infection. The starting material was CD4+ T cells from PBMCs cultured without peptide, obtained after COVID-19 vaccination. The rearrangement links TRBV4-1 to TRBJ1-2; no reliable D call. DNA of the CDR3: TGCGCCAGCAGCCAAGAGCACGTAAACTATGGCTACACCTTC. This encodes CASSQEHVNYGYTF.